This TCR beta chain was documented in a study of blood T cells in healthy people across ages. Germline lookup yields CDR1 SGHTA and CDR2 FQGNSA. After removal of 0 bases from V and 9 bases from J, the junction contained 5 bases not matched to a gene. This CDR3 region has 16 residues. With a J-beta primer mix and a sample-barcoded 5' primer, a second PCR ran about 6 to 11 cycles. MiXCR was run by TCRdb on the 5' RACE reads, yielding one entry per CDR3 protein. This sample has about 1.8 million distinct CDR3 sequences, with around 50% found just once. The specimen sequenced was blood. This sequence was found in a woman aged 35 to 49 in good health. The chain recombines TRBV7-2 with TRBJ2-1; 13 bases align to TRBD2. For the CDR3, the DNA is TGTGCCAGCAGCTTAGCGGGGACTAGCGGGGCAATTGAGCAGTTCTTC. Its translation: CASSLAGTSGAIEQFF.